This T cell receptor beta chain was sequenced for a study of T cells in Graves' hyperthyroidism and ophthalmopathy. Turning to the study itself: Staff took peripheral blood when the initial diagnosis was made, before any treatment began. Study-wide points: Most thyroid clonotypes that were expanded above 0.001 also turned up in blood.

RNA transcripts gave rise to amplified TCR beta CDR3 regions. The HTBI primer set served for first-round RT-PCR of the TCR CDR3. Using its own MiXCR run on the multiplex PCR reads, TCRdb lists one record per CDR3 protein. The sample holds roughly 300,000 distinct CDR3 sequences, under 30% seen once. This clonotype showed up many times. No antigen is known for it. V gave up 2 bases and J gave up 2 bases, with 4 bases separating them. There are 12 residues in the CDR3. Source material for PBMCs was over 7.5 ml fresh peripheral blood. The sequencing input was blood. The source is a man aged 35 to 55 with Graves' hyperthyroidism that later progressed to Graves' ophthalmopathy. The rearrangement joins TRBV12-3 or TRBV12-4 to TRBJ2-7; D unresolved. The CDR3 DNA reads TGTGCCAGCAGTTTAAGTGCCTACGAGCAGTACTTC. As protein: CASSLSAYEQYF.